This TCR beta chain is from a study of metastatic and nonmetastatic thyroid tumors. This clone is labeled medium-sized. The CDR3 contains 13 residues. Trimming took off 4 bases at V and 8 bases at J, with 12 bases between the two ends. Using MiXCR, TCRdb re-called clones from the PCR reads. The data hold approximately 16,000 clones, with approximately 13% observed a single time. Patients had received no treatment of any kind before thyroid surgery. The chain couples TRBV12-3 or TRBV12-4 to TRBJ2-1; D unclear. This clonotype originated in a female donor with papillary thyroid cancer or a benign thyroid nodule (not recorded which). Some clones in this sample may be carry-over from other donors' samples. The sample comprised tumor tissue. The CDR3 DNA is TGTGCCAGCAGTTCCCCCCCATTCGATGAGCAGTTCTTC. Protein product: CASSSPPFDEQFF.